This T cell receptor (beta chain) was obtained from a study of response to subunit inactivated influenza vaccine. The CDR3 spans 12 residues. Germline loops: CDR1 SQVTM, CDR2 ANQGSEA. V lost 4 bases and J lost 5, with 11 bases in between. A single record per CDR3 protein comes from TCRdb applying MiXCR to the RT-PCR reads. The sample lists roughly 700,000 distinct CDR3 sequences; roughly 14% were seen once. This chain uses TRBV29-1 with TRBJ1-2, with D possibly matching TRBD1 (5 bases). The sequencing used PBMCs from blood, collected 14 to 15 days before vaccination. This receptor was taken from a man in his forties or fifties who received an inactivated influenza vaccine. In nucleotides, the CDR3 is TGCAGCGTTGTAGGGGATCGATATGGCTACACCTTC. Its translation: CSVVGDRYGYTF.